These T cell receptor beta chains were read from a single sample in a study of spatial heterogeneity in lung cancer. MiXCR was run by TCRdb on the 5' RACE reads, yielding one entry per CDR3 protein. The sample consists of approximately 27,000 distinct CDR3 sequences, about 6% of them appearing once. The sample in question was PBMCs, obtained at follow-up. The receptors here all came from a male donor with early-stage non-small cell lung cancer. The CDR3 runs from the conserved cysteine through the conserved F or W. A D gene is named only where the DNA matches it firmly. Only some rows state a clone size, as once, few, many or a class for expanded clones.

d_call | j_call | clone_size | v_call | cdr3_aa | cdr3_nt
TRBD1 | TRBJ1-1 | many | TRBV11-3 | CASSGKEPGQGLNTEAFF | TGTGCCAGCAGCGGAAAGGAACCGGGACAGGGCCTGAACACTGAAGCTTTCTTT
- | TRBJ2-2 | - | TRBV13 | CASSLGPRNTGELFF | TGTGCCAGCAGCTTAGGTCCTCGGAACACCGGGGAGCTGTTTTTT
- | TRBJ1-1 | few | TRBV10-3 | CAISESSAGMNTEAFF | TGTGCCATCAGTGAGTCGTCGGCAGGGATGAACACTGAAGCTTTCTTT
- | TRBJ2-3 | few | TRBV18 | CASSPLGGDTQYF | TGTGCCAGCTCACCACTCGGGGGTGATACGCAGTATTTT
- | TRBJ2-1 | few | TRBV12-3/TRBV12-4 | CASSSRGDEQFF | TGTGCCAGCAGCTCCAGGGGTGATGAGCAGTTCTTC
- | TRBJ2-1 | - | TRBV20-1 | CSARDKDRGRPSYNEQFF | TGCAGTGCTAGAGATAAGGATAGAGGGCGACCCTCCTACAATGAGCAGTTCTTC
- | TRBJ2-3 | many | TRBV9 | CASSVGPRRVVSDTQYF | TGTGCCAGCAGCGTAGGTCCAAGGCGGGTTGTCTCAGATACGCAGTATTTT
- | TRBJ1-2 | - | TRBV12-3/TRBV12-4 | CASSLLGYGYTF | TGTGCCAGCAGTTTACTTGGCTATGGCTACACCTTC
- | TRBJ2-5 | - | TRBV12-3/TRBV12-4 | CASSSPRGPGETQYF | TGTGCCAGCAGTTCGCCTAGGGGACCGGGGGAGACCCAGTACTTC
TRBD2 | TRBJ2-3 | - | TRBV30 | CAWSVPLAGAQDTQYF | TGTGCCTGGAGTGTACCTCTAGCGGGAGCTCAAGATACGCAGTATTTT
- | TRBJ1-5 | - | TRBV12-3/TRBV12-4 | CASSLNQPQHF | TGTGCCAGCAGTTTGAATCAGCCCCAGCATTTT
- | TRBJ1-1 | many | TRBV2 | CASSELGHLNTEAFF | TGTGCCAGCAGTGAATTGGGCCACCTGAACACTGAAGCTTTCTTT
- | TRBJ1-4 | many | TRBV12-3/TRBV12-4 | CASSQGFGSNEKLFF | TGTGCCAGCAGTCAAGGGTTCGGGTCTAATGAAAAACTGTTTTTT
TRBD1 | TRBJ2-4 | many | TRBV19 | CASSGGQGSYIQYF | TGTGCCAGTAGTGGGGGACAGGGGAGTTACATTCAGTACTTC
- | TRBJ2-2 | - | TRBV6-5 | CASRLGLGAGELFF | TGTGCCAGCAGACTGGGACTTGGGGCCGGGGAGCTGTTTTTT